These 4 T cell receptor beta chains were all obtained from the same sample, sequenced in a study of cytomegalovirus exposure and HLA in healthy donors. Both 60 Vbeta primers and 13 Jbeta primers went into the PCR. The assay was immunoSEQ multiplex PCR, and TCRdb's table has in-frame clones only and misses some. Among roughly 130,000 clones, roughly 76% were seen once, and the ten largest hold 1% to 1.5%. Sequencing was performed on PBMCs. The receptors originated from a woman in her forties in good health and CMV-seronegative.

The chain has TRBV14 and TRBJ1-2; 9 bases are shared with TRBD1. This CDR3 comprises 13 residues. The junction had 5 bases not matched to a gene; V was cut back by 5 bases and J by 7 bases. Germline assignment: CDR1 SGHDN and CDR2 FVKESK. This CDR3 is CASSEDRGGGYTF. Written as DNA, the CDR3 is TGTGCCAGCAGCGAGGACAGGGGAGGTGGCTACACCTTC.

This clone was seen once. The chain carries TRBV4-3 and TRBJ2-1, with no clear D. Germline-derived CDR1 and CDR2 are LGHNA and YSLEER. The CDR3 has 16 residues. Trimming stripped 0 bases from V and 4 bases from J, with 13 bases between. The CDR3, as DNA: TGCGCCAGCAGCCAAGATTCGGTCCCCAATTACAATGAGCAGTTCTTC. Amino acids: CASSQDSVPNYNEQFF.

J is TRBJ1-5 and V is TRBV19; tentatively, D is TRBD1 (5 bases). Germline values: CDR1 LNHDA, CDR2 SQIVND (reference sequence). The V end was cut by 5 bases, the J end by 7 bases, with 12 bases between. The CDR3 length is 13 residues. The CDR3 DNA reads TGTGCCAGTAGTGCAGGGTTGGAACAGCCCCAGCATTTT. Its translation: CASSAGLEQPQHF.

A word on this clone: The junction and the germline gene differ at one end; a read error may be behind it. The chain joins TRBV4-1 to TRBJ1-1; tentatively, D is TRBD1 (6 bases). The CDR3 covers 14 residues. The germline V gene encodes CDR1 MGHRA and CDR2 YSYEKL. The CDR3 region is CASSQAQGLTEASF. The CDR3 nucleotides are TGCGCCAGCAGCCAAGCACAGGGTCTTACTGAAGCTTCCTTT.